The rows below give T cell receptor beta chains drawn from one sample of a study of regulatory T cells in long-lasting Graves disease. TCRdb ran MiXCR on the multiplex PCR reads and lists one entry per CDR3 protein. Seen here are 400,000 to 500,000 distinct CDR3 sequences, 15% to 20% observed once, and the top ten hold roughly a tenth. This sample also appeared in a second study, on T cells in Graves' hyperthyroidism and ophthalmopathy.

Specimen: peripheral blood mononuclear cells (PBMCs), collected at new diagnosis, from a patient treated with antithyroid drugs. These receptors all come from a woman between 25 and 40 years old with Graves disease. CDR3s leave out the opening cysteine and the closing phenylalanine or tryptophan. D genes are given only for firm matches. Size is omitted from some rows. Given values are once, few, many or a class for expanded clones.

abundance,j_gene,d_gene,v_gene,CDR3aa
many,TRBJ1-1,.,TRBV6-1,ASTGSGNTEAF
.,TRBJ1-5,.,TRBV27,ASSPGAGLSNQPQH
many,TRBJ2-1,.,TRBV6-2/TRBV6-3,ASSYMGAYNEQF
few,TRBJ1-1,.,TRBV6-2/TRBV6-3,ASSYTRAVNTEAF
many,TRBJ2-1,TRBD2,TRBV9,ASSVGLAGGPLYNEQF
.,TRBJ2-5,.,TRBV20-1,SASALSLLETQY
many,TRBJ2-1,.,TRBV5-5,ASSFTYTSYNEQF
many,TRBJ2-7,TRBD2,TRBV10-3,AIRGTGTALERGTYYEQY
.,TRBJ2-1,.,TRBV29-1,SVGPIDSQDYNEQF
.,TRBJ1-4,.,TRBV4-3,ASSQDIRWGRGHIDEKLF
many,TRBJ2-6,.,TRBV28,ASSAPGSSGANVLT
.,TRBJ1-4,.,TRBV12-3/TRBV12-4,ASTGFTSEKLF
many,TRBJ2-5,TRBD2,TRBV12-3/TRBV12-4,ASSSGLAGAVETQY
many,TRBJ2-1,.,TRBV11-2,ASSIIPWGDLSFNEQF
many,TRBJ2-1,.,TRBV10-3,AIRGINYNEQF
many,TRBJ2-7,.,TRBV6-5,ASSYHRSGRSSYEQY
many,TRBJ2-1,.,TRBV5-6,ASSWMIGTTGQF
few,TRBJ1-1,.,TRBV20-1,SARRGVVGTEAF
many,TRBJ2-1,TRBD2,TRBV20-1,SARRTSGSLFSQF
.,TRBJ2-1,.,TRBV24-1,ATSDPNLGYNEQF
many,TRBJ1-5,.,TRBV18,ASSQGVDQPQH
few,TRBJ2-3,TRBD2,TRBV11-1,ASSSRGAGTSGSDTQY
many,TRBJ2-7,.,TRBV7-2,ASSPMGIAVYEQY
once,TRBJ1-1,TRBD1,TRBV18,ASSRTGSDTEAF
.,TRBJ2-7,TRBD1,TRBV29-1,SVQGGTGFYEQY
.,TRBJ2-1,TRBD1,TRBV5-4,ASSLNTGTGLNNEQF
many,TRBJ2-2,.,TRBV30,AWSGLSTGELF
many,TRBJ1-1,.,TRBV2,ASSEEGRNTEAF
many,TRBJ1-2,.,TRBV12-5,ASARTVNYGYT
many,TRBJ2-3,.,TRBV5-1,ASSLADGTGLMDTQY
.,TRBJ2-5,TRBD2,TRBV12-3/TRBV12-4,ASRRGSGRKETQY
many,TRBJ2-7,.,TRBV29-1,SAKTGYEQY
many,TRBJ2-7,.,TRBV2,ANSPEGGPYEQY
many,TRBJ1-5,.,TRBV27,ASSLGDASQPQH
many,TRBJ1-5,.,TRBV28,ASSLWRDDSNQPQH
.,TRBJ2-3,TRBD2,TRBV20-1,SAAGLAGTPDTQY
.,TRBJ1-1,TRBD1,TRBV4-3,ASSPKSGQGKNTEAF
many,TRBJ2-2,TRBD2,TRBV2,ASKSTSVNTGELF
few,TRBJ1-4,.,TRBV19,ASSAGRFEKLF
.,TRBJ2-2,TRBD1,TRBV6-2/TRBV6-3,ASTPRYRGTGELF
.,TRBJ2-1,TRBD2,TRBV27,ASSLLLAGGHEQF
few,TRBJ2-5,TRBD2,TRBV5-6,ASSPGGDAETQY
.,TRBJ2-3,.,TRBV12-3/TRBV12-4,ASSFYGAPGLRSTDTQY
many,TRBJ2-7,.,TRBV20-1,SASQAWGALYEQY
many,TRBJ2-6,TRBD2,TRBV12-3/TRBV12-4,ASSPRTSGRVGANVLT
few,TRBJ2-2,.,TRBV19,ASISRTATGELF
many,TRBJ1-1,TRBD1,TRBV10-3,AIINDRATEAF
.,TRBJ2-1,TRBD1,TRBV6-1,ASRGTGTGRKNEQF
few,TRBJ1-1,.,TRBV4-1,ASSQDGGAYTEAF
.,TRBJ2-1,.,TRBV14,ASSQESKRQSSYNEQF
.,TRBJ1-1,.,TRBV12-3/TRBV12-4,ASSWGESSMNTEAF
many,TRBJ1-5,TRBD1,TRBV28,ASSLTGFPNQPQH
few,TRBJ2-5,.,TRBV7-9,ASSLAPEETQY